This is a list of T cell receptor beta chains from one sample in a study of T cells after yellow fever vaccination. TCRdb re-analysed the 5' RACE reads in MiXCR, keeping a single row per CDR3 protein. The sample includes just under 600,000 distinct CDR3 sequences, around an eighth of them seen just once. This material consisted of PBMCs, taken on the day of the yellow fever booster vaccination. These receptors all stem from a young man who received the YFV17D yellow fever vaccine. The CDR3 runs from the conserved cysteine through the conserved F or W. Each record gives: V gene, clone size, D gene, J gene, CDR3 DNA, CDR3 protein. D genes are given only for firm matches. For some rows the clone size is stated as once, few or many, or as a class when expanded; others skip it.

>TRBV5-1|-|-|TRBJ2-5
TGCGCCAGCACCTCGGTCGCCACTCAAGAGACCCAGTACTTC
CASTSVATQETQYF
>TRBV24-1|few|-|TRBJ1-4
TGTGCCACCAGTGACCTCAGGGGCTGGGTTGAAAAACTGTTTTTT
CATSDLRGWVEKLFF
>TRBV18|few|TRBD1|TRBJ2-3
TGTGCCAGCTCACCACCGGGACAGGGAGGAGATACGCAGTATTTT
CASSPPGQGGDTQYF
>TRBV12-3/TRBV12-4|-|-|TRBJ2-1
TGTGCCAGCACCCCAGACGTGTGGGAAGATGAGCAGTTCTTC
CASTPDVWEDEQFF
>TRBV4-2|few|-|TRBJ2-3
TGTGCCAGCAGCCGGCCCAGGCAGGGTGGAGATACGCAGTATTTT
CASSRPRQGGDTQYF
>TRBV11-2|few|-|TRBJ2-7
TGTGCCAGCAGCGCCAGGGGGACACTGACTCGCCGGGGGCTCTACGAGCAGTACTTC
CASSARGTLTRRGLYEQYF
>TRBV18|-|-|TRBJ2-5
TGTGCCAGCTCACCACCGGGCGGATCGGAGACCCAGTACTTC
CASSPPGGSETQYF
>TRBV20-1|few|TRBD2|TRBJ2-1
TGCAGTGCTAGTTCCAGGACTAGCCTCTATGAGCAGTTCTTC
CSASSRTSLYEQFF
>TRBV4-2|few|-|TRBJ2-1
TGTGCCAGCAGCGAGGGAGCGGGCCGCTCCTACAATGAGCAGTTCTTC
CASSEGAGRSYNEQFF
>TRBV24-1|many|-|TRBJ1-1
TGTGCCACCTCAGCCGGTGACGGGGGGGGCACTGAAGCTTTCTTT
CATSAGDGGGTEAFF
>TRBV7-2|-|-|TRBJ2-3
TGTGCCAGCAGCTTAGATTCGCGGGTCGCTACGCAGTATTTT
CASSLDSRVATQYF
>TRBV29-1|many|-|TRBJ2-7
TGCAGCGCAGGGGGGTACGAGCAGTACTTC
CSAGGYEQYF
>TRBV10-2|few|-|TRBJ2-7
TGCGCCAGCAGTGGGGGACACTCGAACGAGCAGTACTTC
CASSGGHSNEQYF
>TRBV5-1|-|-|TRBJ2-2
TGCGCCAGCAGCTTGACCGGGGCCGCGGCCGGGGAGCTGTTTTTT
CASSLTGAAAGELFF
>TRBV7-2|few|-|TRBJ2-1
TGTGCCAGCAGCTTATCCAGGGGTGGTGAGCAGTTCTTC
CASSLSRGGEQFF
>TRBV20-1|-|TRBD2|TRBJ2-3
TGCTGTGCTAACCAGTTATCTAGCGGGACGACCTGGATCACAGATACGCAGTATTTT
CCANQLSSGTTWITDTQYF
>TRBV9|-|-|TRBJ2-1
TGTGCCAGCAGCTTTTCCGGGACGGGGGTTGTTGAGCAGTTCTTC
CASSFSGTGVVEQFF
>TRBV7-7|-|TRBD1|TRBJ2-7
TGTGCCAGCAGCCTAAGACAGGGGAGCGAGCAGTACTTC
CASSLRQGSEQYF
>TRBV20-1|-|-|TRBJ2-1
TGCAGTGCTCCTGGAGACTCCCAAAATGAGCAGTTCTTC
CSAPGDSQNEQFF
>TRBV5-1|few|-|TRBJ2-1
TGCGCCAGCAGCTTGGAATCGGGGTTGAATGAGCAGTTCTTC
CASSLESGLNEQFF
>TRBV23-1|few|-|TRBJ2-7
TGCGCCAGCAGTCACCTAAAAGGGGGGGCCCTCAACTCCGAGCAGTACTTC
CASSHLKGGALNSEQYF
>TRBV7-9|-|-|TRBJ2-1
TGTGCCAGCAGCTTTCCCGCGGGCCTTCGGGATGAGCAGTTCTTC
CASSFPAGLRDEQFF
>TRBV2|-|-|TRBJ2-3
TGTGCCAGCCTGGCCCCGAGAAATACGCAGTATTTT
CASLAPRNTQYF
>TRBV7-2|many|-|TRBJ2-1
TGTGCCAGCAGCTTAGTAAGCGAGCAGTTCTTC
CASSLVSEQFF
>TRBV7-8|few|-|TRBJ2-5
TGTGCCAGCAGCTCGAATCCGACGCGACAGACCCAGTACTTC
CASSSNPTRQTQYF
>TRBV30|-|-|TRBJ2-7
TGTGCCTGGAGTAAGGGACACGTATACGAGCAGTACTTC
CAWSKGHVYEQYF
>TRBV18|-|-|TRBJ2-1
TGTGCCAGCTCACCAACTGGAAACTCCGAGCAGTTCTTC
CASSPTGNSEQFF
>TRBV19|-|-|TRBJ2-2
TGTGCCAGTAGTAGGACTCGAACCGGGGAGCTGTTTTTT
CASSRTRTGELFF
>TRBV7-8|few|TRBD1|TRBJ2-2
TGTGCCAGCAGCAGAGGACAGGGGGCGGCGGAGCTGTTTTTT
CASSRGQGAAELFF
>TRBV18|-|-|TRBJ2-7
TGTGCCAGCTCACCAGCATCCTCCTACGAGCAGTACTTC
CASSPASSYEQYF
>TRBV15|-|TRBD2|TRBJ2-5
TGTGCCACCAGCAGAGATTCGGCGGGAGGGGAGACCCAGTACTTC
CATSRDSAGGETQYF
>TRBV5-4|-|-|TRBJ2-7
TGTGCCAGCAGCTACGCGGGCACGCCCTACGAGCAGTACTTC
CASSYAGTPYEQYF
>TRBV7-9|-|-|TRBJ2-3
TGTGCCAGCAGGGATAGAAACACAGATACGCAGTATTTT
CASRDRNTDTQYF
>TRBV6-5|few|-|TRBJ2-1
TGTGCCAGCAGTTACTTCGAAGGTGAGCAGTTCTTC
CASSYFEGEQFF
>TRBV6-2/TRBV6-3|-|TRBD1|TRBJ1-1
TGTGCCACCAGGGGACAGGGGAGGAGAACTGAAGCTTTCTTT
CATRGQGRRTEAFF
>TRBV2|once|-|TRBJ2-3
TGTGCCAGCAGTAACCAGGGAGGTACGCAGTATTTT
CASSNQGGTQYF
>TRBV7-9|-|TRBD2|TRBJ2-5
TGTGCCAGCAGCTCGAGGGACTACACTTACCAAGAGACCCAGTACTTC
CASSSRDYTYQETQYF
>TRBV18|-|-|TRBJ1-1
TGTGCCAGCTCACCACCGGGAGCGTCAAACACTGAAGCTTTCTTT
CASSPPGASNTEAFF
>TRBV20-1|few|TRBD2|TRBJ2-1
TGCAGTGCTGCGAAGGGGACTAGCGACCACAATGAGCAGTTCTTC
CSAAKGTSDHNEQFF
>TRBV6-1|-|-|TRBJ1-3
TGTGCCAGCGCGGGGGGAACTGGAAACACCATATATTTT
CASAGGTGNTIYF
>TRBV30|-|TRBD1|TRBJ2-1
TGTGCCTCCGATTGGCCCACAGGGGGCCTTGGGAATGAGCAGTTCTTC
CASDWPTGGLGNEQFF
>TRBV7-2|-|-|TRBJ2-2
TGTGCCAGCAGCTTAGATGGGGGGCTGGGGACCGGGGAGCTGTTTTTT
CASSLDGGLGTGELFF
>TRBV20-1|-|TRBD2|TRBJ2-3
TGCAGTGCTAGAGAAGGGACTAGCCATAATACGCAGTATTTT
CSAREGTSHNTQYF
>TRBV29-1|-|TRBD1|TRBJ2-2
TGCAGCGTCGGGGACAGGGTGAAGGCCGGGGAGCTGTTTTTT
CSVGDRVKAGELFF
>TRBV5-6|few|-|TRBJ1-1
TGTGCCAGCAGCTTTAGCGGCGCGGGTACCACTGAAGCTTTCTTT
CASSFSGAGTTEAFF